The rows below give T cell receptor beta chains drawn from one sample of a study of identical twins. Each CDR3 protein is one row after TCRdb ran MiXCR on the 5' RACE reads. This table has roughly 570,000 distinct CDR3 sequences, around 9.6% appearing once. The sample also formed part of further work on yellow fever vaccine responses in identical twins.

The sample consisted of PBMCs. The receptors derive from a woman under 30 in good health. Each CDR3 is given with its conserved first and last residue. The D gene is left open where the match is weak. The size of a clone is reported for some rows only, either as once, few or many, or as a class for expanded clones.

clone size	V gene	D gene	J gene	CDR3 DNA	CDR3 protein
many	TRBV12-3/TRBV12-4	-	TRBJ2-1	TGTGCCAGCACCCTTACTCAGGGGGGCAGCAGGAATGAGCAGTTCTTC	CASTLTQGGSRNEQFF
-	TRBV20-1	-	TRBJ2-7	TGCAGTGCCAGACTTTCGGGGACATCCTACGAGCAGTACTTC	CSARLSGTSYEQYF
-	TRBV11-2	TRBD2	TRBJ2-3	TGTGCCAGCAGCTTAGTATTTAGCGGGAGCACAGATACGCAGTATTTT	CASSLVFSGSTDTQYF
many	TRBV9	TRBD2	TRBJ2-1	TGTGCCAGCAGCCCCTCGACTAGCGGGATAGAGAATGAGCAGTTCTTC	CASSPSTSGIENEQFF
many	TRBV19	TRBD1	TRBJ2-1	TGTGCCAGTAGCGACAGGGATTACTACAATGAGCAGTTCTTC	CASSDRDYYNEQFF
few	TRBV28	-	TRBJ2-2	TGTGCCAGCACCCCACGTAAGGGGACAACTAACACCGGGGAGCTGTTTTTT	CASTPRKGTTNTGELFF
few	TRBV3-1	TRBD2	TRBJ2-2	TGTGCCAGCAGCCAAGATTGGAGCGGGGGGACCGGGGAGCTGTTTTTT	CASSQDWSGGTGELFF
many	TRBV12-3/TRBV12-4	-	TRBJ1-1	TGTGCCAGCAGCGGATATGGGACTGAAGCTTTCTTT	CASSGYGTEAFF
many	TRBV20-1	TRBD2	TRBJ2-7	TGCAGTGCTAGCCCTCTAGCGGGAACGGATAGGGAGCAGTACTTC	CSASPLAGTDREQYF
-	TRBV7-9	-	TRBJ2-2	TGTGCCAGCAGCCTCCTCACGGGGAACACCGGGGAGCTGTTTTTT	CASSLLTGNTGELFF
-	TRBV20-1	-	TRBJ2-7	TGCAGTGCTCTCCTCCGGGACATCAGCTCCTACGAGCAGTACTTC	CSALLRDISSYEQYF
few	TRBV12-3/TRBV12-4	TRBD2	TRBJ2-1	TGTGCCAGCAGCCCCATCCTTAGCGGGGGACCCACCTACAATGAGCAGTTCTTC	CASSPILSGGPTYNEQFF
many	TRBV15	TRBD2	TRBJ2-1	TGTGCCACCAGCGGTACGGGACTAGCGGCAAATGAGCAGTTCTTC	CATSGTGLAANEQFF
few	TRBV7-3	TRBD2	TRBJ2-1	TGTGCCAGCAGCCAAATAGCGGGGGGTCACAATGAGCAGTTCTTC	CASSQIAGGHNEQFF
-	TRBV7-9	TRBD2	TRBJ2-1	TGTGCCAGCAGCTTCCTAGCGGACGAGCAGTTCTTC	CASSFLADEQFF
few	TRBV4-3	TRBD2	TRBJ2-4	TGCGCCAGCAGCCAAGATCTGGGGACTACCCTCGCCAAAAACATTCAGTACTTC	CASSQDLGTTLAKNIQYF
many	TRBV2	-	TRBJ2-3	TGTGCCAGCAGTGTCGATTCAGGGTTCACAGATACGCAGTATTTT	CASSVDSGFTDTQYF
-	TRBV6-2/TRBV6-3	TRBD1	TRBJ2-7	TGTGCCAGCAGTTACCGGGGACAGGTTTCTGACGAGCAGTACTTC	CASSYRGQVSDEQYF
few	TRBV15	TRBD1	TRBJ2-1	TGTGCCACCAGCAGAGAGAGAGCCGGGACAGTCTACAATGAGCAGTTCTTC	CATSRERAGTVYNEQFF
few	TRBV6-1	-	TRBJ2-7	TGTGCCAGCAGTGCCCGTGGGGGAAACTACGAGCAGTACTTC	CASSARGGNYEQYF
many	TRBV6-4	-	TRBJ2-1	TGTGCCAGCAGTGACTCAGGAGACTCCTACAATGAGCAGTTCTTC	CASSDSGDSYNEQFF
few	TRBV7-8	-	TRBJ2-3	TGTGCCAGTGACTCGGGGGATACGCAGTATTTT	CASDSGDTQYF
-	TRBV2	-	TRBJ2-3	TGTGCCAGCAGGGGAAGACAGACAGATACGCAGTATTTT	CASRGRQTDTQYF
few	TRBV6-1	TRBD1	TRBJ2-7	TGTGCCAGCACCTCACTGACAGGGAGTTACGAGCAGTACTTC	CASTSLTGSYEQYF
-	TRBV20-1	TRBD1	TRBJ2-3	TGCAGTGCCCCAACCGGGACAGGGACTCATACGCAGTATTTT	CSAPTGTGTHTQYF
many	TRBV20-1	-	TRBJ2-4	TGCAGTGCCAGGGTACAGGCTGAAAACATTCAGTACTTC	CSARVQAENIQYF
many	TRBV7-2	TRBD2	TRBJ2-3	TGTGCCAGCAGCTTAGCGCCTAGCGGGGGGCGAACAGATACGCAGTATTTT	CASSLAPSGGRTDTQYF
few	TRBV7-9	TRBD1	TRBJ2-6	TGTGCCAGCAGCGACCGGACAGGGAACTCTGGGGCCAACGTCCTGACTTTC	CASSDRTGNSGANVLTF
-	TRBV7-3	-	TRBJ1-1	TGTGCCAGCAGCCCGACCCCCGGGGTTGAAGCTTTCTTT	CASSPTPGVEAFF
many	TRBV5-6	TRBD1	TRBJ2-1	TGTGCCAGCAGCTCCTCTGATTCCGGGACAGGCGGCTACAATGAGCAGTTCTTC	CASSSSDSGTGGYNEQFF
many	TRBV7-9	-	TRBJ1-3	TGTGCCAGCAGCTTAGAGCTCTCTGGAAACACCATATATTTT	CASSLELSGNTIYF
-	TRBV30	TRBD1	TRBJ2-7	TGTGCCTGGTTAATGGACAGGGAAGTTGGCTACGAGCAGTACTTC	CAWLMDREVGYEQYF
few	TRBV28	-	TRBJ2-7	TGTGCCAGCAGTTTGGGGGGACTTATTTACGAGCAGTACTTC	CASSLGGLIYEQYF
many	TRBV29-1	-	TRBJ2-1	TGCAGCGGTCGGACGGACTACAATGAGCAGTTCTTC	CSGRTDYNEQFF
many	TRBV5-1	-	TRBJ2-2	TGCGCCAGCAGCTTCACTCAGGGGACCACCGGGGAGCTGTTTTTT	CASSFTQGTTGELFF
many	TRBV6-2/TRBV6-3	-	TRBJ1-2	TGTGCCAGCAGTTACCGTGGGAAGGGCTATGGCTACACCTTC	CASSYRGKGYGYTF
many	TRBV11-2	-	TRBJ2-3	TGTGCCAGCAGCGCCCAGGGGCCAGATACGCAGTATTTT	CASSAQGPDTQYF
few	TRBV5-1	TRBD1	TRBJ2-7	TGCGCCAGCAGTTTTACAGGGGGTCCATCCTACGAGCAGTACTTC	CASSFTGGPSYEQYF
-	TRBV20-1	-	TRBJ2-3	TGCAGTGCTACCGGGACTCCTTTGAGACCTAGCACAGATACGCAGTATTTT	CSATGTPLRPSTDTQYF
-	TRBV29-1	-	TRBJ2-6	TGCAGCGTCGAGGGTGCGCTGTCTGGGGCCAACGTCCTGACTTTC	CSVEGALSGANVLTF
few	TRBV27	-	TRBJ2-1	TGTGCCAGCACCCAATCTGGGGAATACAATGAGCAGTTCTTC	CASTQSGEYNEQFF